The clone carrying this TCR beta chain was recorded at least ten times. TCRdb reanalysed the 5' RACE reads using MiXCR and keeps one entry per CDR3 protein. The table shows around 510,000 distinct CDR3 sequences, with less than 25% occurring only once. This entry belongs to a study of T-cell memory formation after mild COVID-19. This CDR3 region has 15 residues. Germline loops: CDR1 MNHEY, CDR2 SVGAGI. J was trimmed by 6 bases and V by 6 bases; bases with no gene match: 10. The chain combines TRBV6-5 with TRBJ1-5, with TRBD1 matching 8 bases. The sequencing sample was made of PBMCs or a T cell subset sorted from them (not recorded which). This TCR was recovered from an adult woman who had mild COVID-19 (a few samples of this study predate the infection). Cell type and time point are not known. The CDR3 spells CASSPGQGGTQPQHF. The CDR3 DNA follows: TGTGCCAGCAGCCCTGGACAGGGTGGAACTCAGCCCCAGCATTTT.